The T cell receptor beta chain described here comes from a study of blood T cell repertoires in COVID-19. Trimming took off 4 bases at V and 0 bases at J, with 9 bases between the two ends. Germline loops: CDR1 MNHEY, CDR2 SVGAGI. The CDR3 contains 14 residues. All enrollees were about 18 to 100 years old and from fewer than 25 US areas. Categorization into cohorts depended on clinical history that participants reported. Measured with immunoSEQ multiplex PCR; TCRdb has only the in-frame clones, and not every one. The sample holds about 46,000 clones; 86% are singletons and the top ten take approximately 3.1%.

The TCR was taken from a woman aged 45-65 years who had recovered from COVID-19. The sample taken for sequencing was PBMCs or T cells enriched from blood (not recorded which). This chain connects TRBV6-5 to TRBJ1-2, with D perhaps TRBD1 (5 bases). The CDR3 loop is CASSLTDTNYGYTF. CDR3 nucleotides: TGTGCCAGCAGTTTGACAGATACTAACTATGGCTACACCTTC.